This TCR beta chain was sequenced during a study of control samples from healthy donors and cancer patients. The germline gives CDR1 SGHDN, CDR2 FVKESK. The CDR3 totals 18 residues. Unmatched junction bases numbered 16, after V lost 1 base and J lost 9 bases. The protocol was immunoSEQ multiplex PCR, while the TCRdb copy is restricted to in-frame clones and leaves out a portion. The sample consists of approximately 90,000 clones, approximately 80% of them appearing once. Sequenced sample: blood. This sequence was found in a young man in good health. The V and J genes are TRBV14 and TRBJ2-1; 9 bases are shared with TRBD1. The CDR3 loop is CASSQVVWWADRGGEQFF. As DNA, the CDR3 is TGTGCCAGCAGCCAAGTCGTCTGGTGGGCGGACAGGGGCGGTGAGCAGTTCTTC.